Listed below are T cell receptor beta chains from one sample, sequenced in a study of blood T cell repertoires in COVID-19. The assay was immunoSEQ multiplex PCR, and TCRdb's table has in-frame clones only and misses some. The table has approximately 160,000 clones, 90% to 95% seen once. The sequencing input was peripheral blood. Every receptor here comes from a man between 45 and 60 years old with acute or convalescent COVID-19. The CDR3 runs from the conserved cysteine through the conserved F or W. A D gene is named only where the DNA matches it firmly. Expanded clones get a size class; other rows say once, few or many, or leave the size out.

J gene,D gene,V gene,clone size,CDR3 protein,CDR3 DNA
TRBJ1-5,NA,TRBV28,few,CASSLPSIRNQPQHF,TGTGCCAGCAGTTTACCCAGTATACGCAATCAGCCCCAGCATTTT
TRBJ2-3,TRBD1,TRBV27,NA,CASSLRDRDTQYF,TGTGCCAGCAGTCTACGGGACAGAGATACGCAGTATTTT
TRBJ2-3,TRBD2,TRBV3-1/TRBV3-2,NA,CASSQDLAGGTDTQYF,TGTGCCAGCAGCCAAGATCTGGCGGGGGGCACAGATACGCAGTATTTT
TRBJ2-7,TRBD2,TRBV7-6,NA,CASSLYGAGGPGEQYF,TGTGCCAGCAGCTTATACGGAGCGGGAGGGCCTGGGGAGCAGTACTTC
TRBJ1-2,NA,TRBV5-4,NA,CASSSSEYGYTF,TGTGCCAGCAGCTCAAGCGAATATGGCTACACCTTC
TRBJ1-4,TRBD1,TRBV4-1,few,CASSQIQGATNEKLFF,TGCGCCAGCAGCCAAATTCAGGGGGCAACTAATGAAAAACTGTTTTTT
TRBJ2-1,TRBD1,TRBV7-2,NA,CASSYKTGVDEQFF,TGTGCCAGCAGCTACAAGACAGGGGTGGATGAGCAGTTCTTC
TRBJ2-4,NA,TRBV5-6,NA,CASSLYADKNIQYF,TGTGCCAGCAGCTTGTATGCGGATAAAAACATTCAGTACTTC
TRBJ2-2,NA,TRBV19,NA,CASSISGPGELFF,TGTGCCAGTAGTATAAGCGGTCCCGGGGAGCTGTTTTTT
TRBJ2-7,TRBD2,TRBV7-3,NA,CASSLAAGTYEQYF,TGTGCCAGCAGCTTAGCAGCGGGGACCTACGAGCAGTACTTC
TRBJ1-2,NA,TRBV29-1,NA,CSVQDRDYGYTF,TGCAGCGTTCAGGACAGAGACTATGGCTACACCTTC
TRBJ2-1,TRBD2,TRBV6-5,few,CASRGVGAGAVEQFF,TGTGCCAGCAGGGGGGTGGGAGCGGGAGCTGTAGAGCAGTTCTTC
TRBJ2-7,TRBD2,TRBV6-2/TRBV6-3,NA,CASSYSGTSGRANYEQYF,TGTGCCAGCAGCTACTCCGGGACTAGCGGGAGGGCGAACTACGAGCAGTACTTC
TRBJ1-5,NA,TRBV21-1,NA,CASSGTGMDNQPQHF,TGTGCCAGCAGCGGGACAGGGATGGACAATCAGCCCCAGCATTTT